The 5 T cell receptor beta chains presented below share a single source sample, sequenced in a study of T cells after yellow fever vaccination. TCRdb reprocessed the 5' RACE reads with MiXCR, giving one entry per CDR3 protein. The table records 350,000 or so distinct CDR3 sequences, roughly 8.3% of them present only once. The sample here was PBMCs, taken approximately 47 days after the first yellow fever vaccination. The receptors shown here come from a man between 18 and 29 years old who received the YFV17D yellow fever vaccine.

Many counts were recorded for this clonotype. V gene TRBV2 combines with J gene TRBJ2-5, with 10 bases aligning to TRBD1. The germline V gene encodes CDR1 SNHLY and CDR2 FYNNEI. The CDR3 consists of 15 residues. J gave up 5 bases and V 5 bases, and 8 bases lay outside the gene matches. The CDR3, as DNA: TGTGCCAGCAGTACGCGACAGGGGGCGGAGGAGACCCAGTACTTC. This sequence encodes CASSTRQGAEETQYF. Full variable domain (remainder filled in from reference TRBV2 and TRBJ2-5): EPEVTQTPSHQVTQMGQEVILRCVPISNHLYFYWYRQILGQKVEFLVSFYNNEISEKSEIFDDQFSVERPDGSNFTLKIRSTKLEDSAMYFCASSTRQGAEETQYFGPGTRLLVL.

The chain joins TRBV5-1 to TRBJ1-1; D is unresolved. V was pared by 0 bases and J by 1 base, with 10 bases between. The CDR3 length is 15 residues. Looked up from germline, CDR1 is SGHRS and CDR2 is YFSETQ. CDR3 amino acids: CASSLAELKNTEAFF. For the CDR3, the DNA is TGCGCCAGCAGCTTGGCCGAGCTTAAGAACACTGAAGCTTTCTTT.

The sample holds a few counts of this clonotype. The chain recombines TRBV6-2 or TRBV6-3 with TRBJ1-1; tentatively, D is TRBD1 (6 bases). The CDR3 contains 13 residues. The V and J ends lost 6 bases and 3 bases respectively, with 11 bases between them. Germline assignment: CDR1 MNHEY and CDR2 SVGEGT. The CDR3 coding sequence is TGTGCCAGCAGGTACAGGGAGCACACTGAAGCTTTCTTT. Translating gives CASRYREHTEAFF.

This clonotype was picked up a small number of times. The chain links TRBV5-1 to TRBJ2-5, with 7 bases that match TRBD1. In germline, CDR1 is SGHRS, CDR2 YFSETQ. This CDR3 spans 15 amino acids. J gave up 4 bases and V 0 bases, and 6 bases lay outside the gene matches. For the CDR3, the DNA is TGCGCCAGCAGCTTGGAGGGACAGAAAGGAGAGACCCAGTACTTC. Protein sequence: CASSLEGQKGETQYF.

The rearrangement uses TRBV4-2 and TRBJ1-6; 8 bases match TRBD1. The J segment lost 9 bases and the V segment lost 0 bases, leaving 7 bases of the junction unmatched. Germline V lookup: CDR1 LGHNA, CDR2 YNFKEQ. The CDR3 extends over 16 amino acids. The CDR3 reads CASSQDLGQESSPLHF. The CDR3 region has the DNA TGTGCCAGCAGCCAAGATCTGGGACAGGAGAGTTCACCCCTCCACTTT.